The clone carrying this T cell receptor (beta chain) was seen a handful of times. Its cognate antigen is unknown. TCRdb called the 5' RACE reads again in MiXCR, with one record for every CDR3 protein. The sample lists 310,000 or so distinct CDR3 sequences; 8% to 9% were seen once. The data were obtained in a study of identical twins. Study results and limitations: Researchers caution that invariant MAIT and iNKT cells could partly confound zero-insertion analyses.

Germline CDR1 is MNHNS and CDR2 is SASEGT. V gave up 5 bases and J gave up 5 bases, with 15 bases separating them. The CDR3 loop spans 14 amino acids. The same sample was also used in a study of yellow fever vaccine responses in identical twins.

The V and J genes are TRBV6-1 and TRBJ2-5, with a weak D call TRBD2 (6 bases). The specimen was memory (CD45RO+) T cells sorted from blood. This receptor was taken from a woman younger than 30 in good health. The CDR3 spells CASSQMAGSETQYF. The DNA for the CDR3 is TGTGCCAGCAGTCAAATGGCGGGATCGGAGACCCAGTACTTC.